These 16 T cell receptor beta chains were all obtained from the same sample, sequenced in a study of blood T cell repertoires in COVID-19. Only in-frame clones appear in the TCRdb table, and some are missing; sequencing was by immunoSEQ multiplex PCR. This sample has fewer than 250,000 clones, with roughly four fifths found just once. The sequenced material came from peripheral blood. Every receptor here comes from a woman aged 70-85 years with acute or convalescent COVID-19.

J is TRBJ1-5 and V is TRBV3-1 (or the pseudogene TRBV3-2); TRBD1 is a possible D gene (5 bases). CDR3 length: 15 residues. The germline V gene has CDR1 LGHDT and CDR2 YNNKEL (reference sequence). With 0 bases removed from V and 4 bases from J, the gap between germline ends came to 10 bases. CDR3 in amino acids: CASSQDTAGNQPQHF. For the CDR3, the DNA is TGTGCCAGCAGCCAAGATACGGCAGGGAATCAGCCCCAGCATTTT.

The chain has TRBV9 and TRBJ1-1; D gene unclear. V lost 4 bases and J lost 0, with 10 bases in between. Germline CDR1 reads SGDLS; CDR2 reads YYNGEE. This CDR3 has 14 amino acids. This CDR3 is CASSPSVMNTEAFF. As DNA, the CDR3 is TGTGCCAGCAGCCCCAGCGTGATGAACACTGAAGCTTTCTTT.

The genes are TRBV28 and TRBJ2-7; possibly TRBD1 for D (5 bases). Looked up from germline, CDR1 is MDHEN and CDR2 is SYDVKM. V lost 6 bases and J 0 bases, leaving 15 bases between the germline ends. The CDR3 totals 15 residues. This chain's CDR3 is CASSPQGWSSYEQYF. As DNA, the CDR3 is TGTGCCAGCAGCCCTCAGGGATGGAGCTCCTACGAGCAGTACTTC.

The V call is TRBV7-8, the J call TRBJ1-1; D might be TRBD1 (6 bases). The V gene's germline CDR1 is SGHVS and CDR2 FQNEAQ. Trimming took 2 bases from V and 7 from J, leaving 17 bases between them. The CDR3 sequence is 15 residues long. The CDR3 reads CASSLTGQTPFEAFF. CDR3 DNA sequence: TGTGCCAGCAGCTTAACGGGACAAACACCTTTTGAAGCTTTCTTT.

J is TRBJ1-3 and V is TRBV9; maybe TRBD1 (5 bases). The CDR3 is 16 amino acids. With 0 bases removed from V and 0 bases from J, the gap between germline ends came to 10 bases. CDR1 SGDLS and CDR2 YYNGEE come from the germline V gene. Here the CDR3 DNA reads TGTGCCAGCAGCGTAGCTGCAGGGCCCTCTGGAAACACCATATATTTT. Translating it yields CASSVAAGPSGNTIYF.

This clone was detected once. The V gene is TRBV4-3, the J gene TRBJ2-2; perhaps TRBD2 as D (5 bases). V was clipped by 4 bases and J by 6 bases, with 9 bases between them. Looked up from germline, CDR1 is LGHNA and CDR2 is YSLEER. This CDR3 spans 13 amino acids. CDR3 sequence reads: CASSPGLAGELFF. CDR3 nucleotides: TGCGCCAGCAGCCCCGGACTGGCCGGGGAGCTGTTTTTT.

The table lists this clone with a few counts. The chain is built from TRBV28 and TRBJ2-3; 10 bases are shared with TRBD2. Germline CDR1 reads MDHEN; CDR2 reads SYDVKM. This CDR3 comprises 16 residues. The V segment lost 4 bases and the J segment 3 bases; nucleotides outside the gene matches: 7. CDR3 DNA sequence: TGTGCCAGCAGTTCAGTACTAGCGGGGAAGACAGATACGCAGTATTTT. Translation: CASSSVLAGKTDTQYF.

The chain couples TRBV4-3 to TRBJ1-3; tentative D call: TRBD1 (6 bases). V lost 0 bases, J lost 2 bases, and 17 bases lay in between. The CDR3 is made up of 18 amino acids. Germline assignment: CDR1 LGHNA and CDR2 YSLEER. CDR3 coding DNA: TGCGCCAGCAGCCAAGATGGGGGCCCGGGGGGGACTGGAAACACCATATATTTT. It translates to CASSQDGGPGGTGNTIYF.

The V gene is TRBV5-4, the J gene TRBJ2-7; D is possibly TRBD1 (5 bases). V was trimmed by 0 bases and J by 0 bases, leaving 10 bases between them. The CDR3 is made up of 15 amino acids. Germline assignment: CDR1 SGHNT and CDR2 YYREEE (reference sequence). The CDR3 loop reads CASSLAGSGSYEQYF. The CDR3 DNA is TGTGCCAGCAGCTTGGCAGGGTCGGGCTCCTACGAGCAGTACTTC.

CDR3 amino acids: CASSYFSNQPQHF. The DNA of the CDR3 is TGTGCCAGCAGTTACTTTAGCAATCAGCCCCAGCATTTT. The chain is built from TRBV27 and TRBJ1-5; D call uncertain. Between the trimmed V and J ends, which lost 4 bases and 0 bases, there was a span of 4 bases. The CDR3 extends over 13 amino acids. The germline gives CDR1 MNHEY, CDR2 SMNVEV (reference sequence).

This clone showed up just once. This chain joins TRBV24-1 and TRBJ1-5; TRBD1 agrees at 10 bases. Germline V gene lookup returns CDR1 KGHDR and CDR2 SFDVKD. The trim removed 6 bases at V and 7 bases at J, leaving 5 bases unmatched. CDR3 length: 14 amino acids. The CDR3 loop reads CATSRTGGNQPQHF. CDR3 DNA sequence: TGTGCCACCAGTAGGACAGGGGGGAACCAGCCCCAGCATTTT.

The chain employs TRBV9 and TRBJ2-2, with a tentative D call TRBD1 (5 bases). Germline V gene lookup returns CDR1 SGDLS and CDR2 YYNGEE. Between the trimmed V and J ends, which lost 4 bases and 1 base, there was a span of 8 bases. This CDR3 has 14 amino acids. CDR3 in amino acids: CASSPGQNTGELFF. CDR3 coding DNA: TGTGCCAGCAGCCCCGGACAGAACACCGGGGAGCTGTTTTTT.

The rearrangement uses TRBV6-5 and TRBJ1-3; perhaps TRBD1 as D (6 bases). This CDR3 spans 13 amino acids. Trimming shortened V by 5 bases and J by 4 bases, and 9 bases separated the two germline ends. Per the germline V gene, CDR1 is MNHEY and CDR2 is SVGAGI. The CDR3 here is CASSRGGGNTIYF. CDR3 nucleotide sequence: TGTGCCAGCAGTAGGGGGGGAGGAAACACCATATATTTT.

The CDR3 sequence: CASSLAGTGNYGYTF. Here the CDR3 DNA reads TGTGCCAGCAGCTTAGCCGGGACAGGGAACTATGGCTACACCTTC. The V and J genes are TRBV7-9 and TRBJ1-2; 9 nucleotides align to TRBD1. The CDR3 is made up of 15 amino acids. The junction had 1 base not matched to a gene; V was cut back by 0 bases and J by 2 bases. In germline, CDR1 is SEHNR, CDR2 FQNEAQ (reference sequence).

The chain recombines TRBV7-6 with TRBJ1-4; D may be TRBD1 (6 bases). CDR3 length: 14 amino acids. Germline CDR1 reads SGHVS; CDR2 reads FNYEAQ. Trimming took 5 bases from V and 5 from J, leaving 12 bases between them. CDR3 DNA sequence: TGTGCCAGCAGCCCTGGGGGCAGAAATGAAAAACTGTTTTTT. Its protein product is CASSPGGRNEKLFF.

The V and J genes are TRBV2 and TRBJ1-6; 7 nucleotides agree with TRBD1. Looked up from germline, CDR1 is SNHLY and CDR2 is FYNNEI. The CDR3 runs to 15 residues. V was clipped by 2 bases and J by 11 bases; unmatched bases: 9. CDR3 amino acids: CASSEMVGGLAPLHF. The CDR3 bases are TGTGCCAGCAGTGAAATGGTAGGGGGCTTGGCACCCCTCCACTTT.